Described below is a single T cell receptor beta chain sequence and its context. The data were obtained in a study of T cell responses to AZD1222 COVID-19 vaccine. CDR3 length: 13 residues. V lost 5 bases to trimming and J lost 7 bases; unmatched junction nucleotides: 4. Germline V gene lookup returns CDR1 SGHTA and CDR2 FQGNSA. Using immunoSEQ multiplex PCR, the repertoire was profiled, and TCRdb retains in-frame clones only, with some absent. The table lists 140,000 or so clones, roughly 90% of them singletons, with about 4.5% in the top ten. This sequence was found in an adult in good health. The starting material was peripheral blood, obtained on day 0 of AZD1222 vaccination. The chain carries TRBV7-2 and TRBJ2-1; 8 nucleotides line up with TRBD2. The DNA of the CDR3 is TGTGCCAGCAGCGTTGAGCGGGAGAATGAGCAGTTCTTC. This encodes CASSVERENEQFF.